This T cell receptor (beta chain) was profiled in a study of human thymus T cells. Study-wide results and caveats: Biased V and J segment usage appeared in thymus and peripheral blood. Related research described thymic repertoires that were highly overlapping among unrelated individuals.

About this clone: What it binds is unknown.

Assay used: immunoSEQ multiplex PCR; TCRdb lists only in-frame clones, some missing. Altogether approximately 70,000 clones are present, 85% to 95% being singletons, with the ten largest covering around 0.03%. CDR1 is DFQATT and CDR2 is SNEGSKA in the germline V gene (reference sequence). The V end was cut by 5 bases, the J end by 8 bases, with 7 bases between. CDR3 size: 10 residues. Resections were taken during corrective heart surgery, and the thymus tissue came from these. Donors were healthy Finnish infants having corrective surgery for congenital heart defects. The receptor's source is a girl under two years old with a congenital heart defect but otherwise immunologically healthy. This rearrangement joins TRBV20-1 to TRBJ2-1, with D unclear. What was sequenced was thymus tissue. The CDR3 DNA reads TGCAGTGCTCTTTTCCATGAGCAGTTCTTC. Translation: CSALFHEQFF.